The clone carrying this T cell receptor (beta chain) was seen at least ten times. Antigen specificity is unknown. Amplification of TCR beta CDR3 regions used RNA as the template. The primer set for the first-round RT-PCR of the TCR CDR3 was HTBI. Via MiXCR, TCRdb re-called the multiplex PCR reads, giving one row per CDR3 protein. The sample consists of approximately 520,000 distinct CDR3 sequences, roughly 20% of them appearing once. Lactation, pregnancy, other autoimmune disease or uncontrolled infection excluded patients. Isolation of PBMCs was performed on roughly 9 ml fresh peripheral blood. This specimen belongs to a study of T cells in Graves' hyperthyroidism and ophthalmopathy. Points from the study as a whole: The blood repertoire included most of the expanded thyroid clonotypes above 0.001.

This TCR derives from a man in his late teens or twenties with Graves' hyperthyroidism. Sequenced material: blood.

Here the CDR3 reads CASSLGTLKYQPQHF. CDR3 sequence (DNA): TGTGCCAGCAGCTTAGGGACTTTGAAGTACCAGCCCCAGCATTTT. The J gene is TRBJ1-5, the V gene TRBV7-2; D call uncertain. The length of the CDR3 is 15 residues. Germline V gene lookup returns CDR1 SGHTA and CDR2 FQGNSA. Trimming removed 1 base at V and 7 bases at J, with 14 bases between.